A selection of T cell receptor beta chains follows, all from one sample in a study of cytomegalovirus exposure and HLA in healthy donors. TCRdb's copy holds only in-frame clones and misses some; the assay was immunoSEQ multiplex PCR. The sample comprises 100,000 to 150,000 clones, roughly three quarters of which are singletons, and around 2% rests with the top ten. The specimen was PBMCs. The receptors derive from a woman aged 40 to 49 in good health and CMV-seronegative. CDR3s leave out the opening cysteine and the closing phenylalanine or tryptophan. Expanded clones get a size class; other rows say once, few or many, or leave the size out.

V: TRBV7-9
length: 15
J: TRBJ1-1
size: few
CDR3: ASSPRGQGWVNTEAF

V: TRBV5-6
length: 10
J: TRBJ2-5
size: .
CDR3: ASSLYRETQY

V: TRBV27
length: 15
J: TRBJ2-2
size: .
CDR3: ASSLETLAANTGELF

V: TRBV30
length: 12
J: TRBJ2-7
size: .
CDR3: AWSVPGQFGEQY

V: TRBV30
length: 13
J: TRBJ2-5
size: .
CDR3: AWSPWTGFAETQY

V: TRBV27
length: 16
J: TRBJ2-2
size: .
CDR3: ASSFSPPGQEYTGELF

V: TRBV4-1
length: 15
J: TRBJ2-5
size: .
CDR3: ASSAIPGTGYQGTQY

V: TRBV7-9
length: 12
J: TRBJ1-4
size: .
CDR3: ASSSPGQGEKLF

V: TRBV28
length: 12
J: TRBJ2-1
size: .
CDR3: ASSLESSYNEQF

V: TRBV4-1
length: 13
J: TRBJ2-1
size: once
CDR3: ASSQETYSYNEQF

V: TRBV5-6
length: 13
J: TRBJ2-3
size: .
CDR3: ASSPRDRVTDTQY

V: TRBV7-6
length: 12
J: TRBJ2-2
size: once
CDR3: ASGSTSHTGELF

V: TRBV5-1
length: 15
J: TRBJ2-5
size: .
CDR3: ASNSGLAGGPGETQY

V: TRBV5-1
length: 11
J: TRBJ2-7
size: .
CDR3: ASSVDRSYEQY

V: TRBV10-3
length: 14
J: TRBJ2-5
size: few
CDR3: ASSELGGGPQETQY

V: TRBV9
length: 16
J: TRBJ2-2
size: .
CDR3: ASSAPTRGKTNTGELF

V: TRBV7-8
length: 15
J: TRBJ2-1
size: .
CDR3: ASSKKYGTSAPSEQF

V: TRBV11-1
length: 13
J: TRBJ2-5
size: .
CDR3: ASSKTVYPQETQY

V: TRBV15
length: 11
J: TRBJ1-2
size: .
CDR3: ATSRGQDDRYT

V: TRBV10-3
length: 12
J: TRBJ1-1
size: .
CDR3: AISDREGDTEAF

V: TRBV28
length: 10
J: TRBJ1-2
size: .
CDR3: ASSLRQGQRG

V: TRBV6-5
length: 12
J: TRBJ1-1
size: .
CDR3: ASSRYREGGEAF

V: TRBV10-3
length: 13
J: TRBJ2-1
size: .
CDR3: AISVGTSGRDEQF

V: TRBV28
length: 12
J: TRBJ1-5
size: few
CDR3: ASLRGGSNQPQH

V: TRBV11-2
length: 11
J: TRBJ2-1
size: .
CDR3: ASSLDVWREQF

V: TRBV10-3
length: 11
J: TRBJ1-5
size: .
CDR3: AISEGHNQPQH

V: TRBV19
length: 15
J: TRBJ1-2
size: .
CDR3: ASSIGQGGGSNYGYT

V: TRBV6-1
length: 13
J: TRBJ2-1
size: .
CDR3: ASSTGQGQINEQF

V: TRBV7-9
length: 14
J: TRBJ2-3
size: once
CDR3: ASSLGGQGRADTQY

V: TRBV10-3
length: 13
J: TRBJ1-1
size: few
CDR3: AITEREGGSGEAF